These 21 T cell receptor beta chains came from one sample sequenced in a study of cytomegalovirus exposure and HLA in healthy donors. The PCR used 60 Vbeta and 13 Jbeta primers. The protocol was immunoSEQ multiplex PCR, while the TCRdb copy is restricted to in-frame clones and leaves out a portion. Of 150,000 to 190,000 clones in the sample, roughly 82% were seen once. Specimen: PBMCs. These receptors were obtained from a woman aged 45 to 65 in good health and CMV-seropositive.

The V call is TRBV15, the J call TRBJ2-2; TRBD2 might be the D (7 bases). Germline CDR1 is LNHNV and CDR2 is YYDKDF (reference sequence). The CDR3 has 15 amino acids. V was cut by 6 bases and J by 5 bases, with 16 bases left in between. The CDR3 nucleotides read TGTGCCACCAGATTTGGGGGGGCAGGGACCGGGGAGCTGTTTTTT. Its translation is CATRFGGAGTGELFF.

The V call is TRBV5-6, the J call TRBJ1-1, with 9 positions matching TRBD1. The CDR3 has 14 residues. Unmatched junction bases numbered 4, after V lost 4 bases and J lost 3 bases. Germline V gene sequence: CDR1 SGHDT, CDR2 YYEEEE. In DNA, the CDR3 is TGTGCCAGCAGCCTTGACAGGGGGGACACTGAAGCTTTCTTT. This codes for CASSLDRGDTEAFF.

The gene calls are TRBV4-1 and TRBJ2-1, with 7 bases aligning to TRBD1. The CDR3 is 15 amino acids. Germline assignment: CDR1 MGHRA and CDR2 YSYEKL. The junction had 6 bases not matched to a gene; V was cut back by 1 base and J by 6 bases. CDR3 region: CASSQGQGSGNEQFF. CDR3 in DNA: TGCGCCAGCAGCCAAGGACAGGGTTCGGGCAATGAGCAGTTCTTC.

The CDR3 spells CASSVAEMGGTEAFF. The CDR3 DNA is TGTGCCAGCAGCGTAGCAGAGATGGGGGGCACTGAAGCTTTCTTT. The gene calls are TRBV9 and TRBJ1-1; the D gene is possibly TRBD1 (5 bases). This CDR3 contains 15 residues. The germline V gene encodes CDR1 SGDLS and CDR2 YYNGEE. V was shortened by 0 bases and J by 4 bases, with 13 bases between the two germline ends.

The J gene is TRBJ2-7, the V gene TRBV27; weak D call: TRBD2 (6 bases). CDR1 is MNHEY and CDR2 is SMNVEV in the germline V gene (reference sequence). The CDR3 totals 15 residues. The V and J ends lost 6 bases and 3 bases respectively, with 18 bases between them. CDR3 sequence reads: CASRHFKAGNYEQYF. DNA for the CDR3: TGTGCCAGCAGACACTTCAAGGCGGGGAACTACGAGCAGTACTTC.

Comments on this clone: Compared with germline, one end of the junction differs, possibly owing to a read error. This chain joins TRBV7-9 and TRBJ1-6; TRBD1 is a possible D gene (5 bases). Germline CDR1 and CDR2: SEHNR and FQNEAQ (reference sequence). The CDR3 totals 12 residues. CDR3 in amino acids: CSSSLGASPLHF. The CDR3 DNA sequence: TGTTCCAGCAGCTTAGGGGCTTCACCCCTCCACTTT.

This chain uses TRBV5-1 with TRBJ2-6; D perhaps matches TRBD1 (5 bases). The length of the CDR3 is 15 residues. V was trimmed by 4 bases and J by 2 bases, leaving 10 bases between them. The V gene's germline CDR1 is SGHRS and CDR2 YFSETQ. The CDR3, as DNA: TGCGCCAGCAGCCCCGACAGTCCTGGGGCCAACGTCCTGACTTTC. Protein sequence: CASSPDSPGANVLTF. Together with reference TRBV5-1 and TRBJ2-6, the CDR3 gives the full variable domain: KAGVTQTPRYLIKTRGQQVTLSCSPISGHRSVSWYQQTPGQGLQFLFEYFSETQRNKGNFPGRFSGRQFSNSRSEMNVSTLELGDSALYLCASSPDSPGANVLTFGAGSRLTVL.

The chain uses TRBV30 and TRBJ2-7; D might be TRBD2 (7 bases). Germline lookup yields CDR1 GTSNPN and CDR2 SVGIG (reference sequence). The CDR3 has 13 amino acids. Trimming pared 4 bases from V and 7 bases from J, leaving 17 bases between. This CDR3 is CAWTAGGGGEQYF. In DNA, the CDR3 is TGTGCCTGGACAGCCGGCGGGGGCGGGGAGCAGTACTTC.

This clone was counted once. The rearrangement links TRBV27 to TRBJ1-2; D may be TRBD1 (6 bases). The CDR3 sequence is 15 residues long. The V and J ends lost 2 bases and 10 bases respectively, with 20 bases between them. Germline V gene sequence: CDR1 MNHEY, CDR2 SMNVEV (reference sequence). In DNA, the CDR3 is TGTGCCAGCAGTTTAGGTGGGGGCCCCCTGACTGTCTACACCTTC. It yields the protein CASSLGGGPLTVYTF.

The genes are TRBV5-1 and TRBJ2-1; 8 positions match TRBD1. The V gene end was trimmed by 5 bases and the J gene end by 3 bases; junction bases not matched to a gene: 7. This CDR3 is 15 amino acids long. CDR1 is SGHRS and CDR2 is YFSETQ in the germline V gene. CDR3 sequence reads: CASRPGGDFYNEQFF. The CDR3 bases are TGCGCCAGCAGACCAGGGGGCGATTTCTACAATGAGCAGTTCTTC.

The chain carries TRBV6-6 and TRBJ1-2; possible D gene TRBD1, 6 bases. The germline gives CDR1 MNHNY, CDR2 SVGAGI (reference sequence). The V end was cut by 6 bases, the J end by 6 bases, with 14 bases between. The length of the CDR3 is 13 residues. The CDR3 is CASSSDHRDGYTF. In DNA, the CDR3 is TGTGCCAGCAGCTCCGACCACAGGGATGGCTACACCTTC.

This chain connects TRBV2 to TRBJ2-7; D is undetermined. Trimming removed 3 bases from V and 4 bases from J, with 4 bases in between. CDR1 and CDR2 from the germline V gene are SNHLY and FYNNEI. The CDR3 has 11 amino acids. In DNA, the CDR3 is TGTGCCAGCAGTGACCAATACGAGCAGTACTTC. Protein: CASSDQYEQYF.

The chain recombines TRBV6-6 with TRBJ2-7; a possible D gene is TRBD2 (6 bases). Germline CDR1 is MNHNY and CDR2 is SVGAGI (reference sequence). This CDR3 has 13 amino acids. With 7 bases removed from V and 1 base from J, the gap between germline ends came to 11 bases. This CDR3 is CASMYGGSYEQYF. The CDR3 DNA is TGTGCCAGCATGTACGGGGGATCCTACGAGCAGTACTTC.

The V and J genes are TRBV15 and TRBJ2-1, with 7 bases aligning to TRBD1. CDR1 LNHNV and CDR2 YYDKDF come from the germline V gene (reference sequence). V was pared by 3 bases and J by 3 bases, with 5 bases of the junction left unmatched. The CDR3 extends over 15 amino acids. The CDR3 sequence: CATSSPGTDYNEQFF. DNA of the CDR3: TGTGCCACCAGCAGCCCCGGGACAGACTACAATGAGCAGTTCTTC.

This sequence joins TRBV10-3 and TRBJ1-2, with D perhaps TRBD1 (6 bases). The CDR3 has 11 amino acids. Germline V gives CDR1 ENHRY, CDR2 SYGVKD. V was pared by 5 bases and J by 5 bases, with 6 bases between. Here the CDR3 reads CAISTGYGYTF. The CDR3 region has the DNA TGTGCCATCAGTACAGGGTATGGCTACACCTTC.

The V and J genes are TRBV27 and TRBJ1-4; 10 nucleotides match TRBD1. V gave up 4 bases and J gave up 8 bases; unmatched junction bases: 10. The CDR3 runs 16 residues. Germline lookup yields CDR1 MNHEY and CDR2 SMNVEV (reference sequence). CDR3 in DNA: TGTGCCAGCAGTTCCTACCAGGGACAGGGGCGAGAAAAACTGTTTTTT. Its translation: CASSSYQGQGREKLFF.

V gene TRBV19 combines with J gene TRBJ2-7; perhaps TRBD1 as D (6 bases). V lost 4 bases, J lost 6 bases, and 10 bases lay in between. The CDR3 has 12 residues. Germline CDR1 is LNHDA and CDR2 is SQIVND (reference sequence). The CDR3 DNA reads TGTGCCAGTAGTACTTTGACAGGCGAGCAGTACTTC. It is translated as CASSTLTGEQYF.

The chain carries TRBV4-2 and TRBJ1-1; weak D call: TRBD1 (6 bases). The CDR3 covers 20 residues. CDR1 is LGHNA and CDR2 is YNFKEQ in the germline V gene. V shed 1 base and J shed 1 base, with 25 bases lying between them. The CDR3 bases are TGTGCCAGCAGCCAAGGAGGAGCAGTGGTGGCGGGGGCAACGAACACTGAAGCTTTCTTT. Protein product: CASSQGGAVVAGATNTEAFF.

The chain recombines TRBV7-9 with TRBJ2-3; unclear D gene. The CDR3 runs 16 residues. Trimming pared 5 bases from V and 4 bases from J, leaving 19 bases between. CDR1 SEHNR and CDR2 FQNEAQ come from the germline V gene (reference sequence). DNA for the CDR3: TGTGCCAGCAGCGACGACCTATTGGTTGCGGCAGATACGCAGTATTTT. It translates to CASSDDLLVAADTQYF.

A single count supports this clone. J is TRBJ2-1 and V is TRBV4-2; TRBD2 agrees at 13 bases. Unmatched junction bases numbered 3, after V lost 0 bases and J lost 4 bases. The CDR3 consists of 17 residues. CDR1 and CDR2 (germline): LGHNA, YNFKEQ. The CDR3 DNA sequence: TGTGCCAGCAGCCAAGAATGGACTAGCGGGGGTTACAATGAGCAGTTCTTC. Translating gives CASSQEWTSGGYNEQFF.

V is TRBV7-2 and J is TRBJ1-2, with TRBD1 matching over 7 bases. V was pared by 2 bases and J by 6 bases, with 6 bases of the junction left unmatched. There are 14 residues in the CDR3. Looked up from germline, CDR1 is SGHTA and CDR2 is FQGNSA. CDR3 nucleotides: TGTGCCAGCAGCTTAACAGGGGATAGGCATGGCTACACCTTC. It encodes CASSLTGDRHGYTF.